These T cell receptor beta chains were read from a single sample in a study of a mutant IDH1 vaccine in newly diagnosed glioma. Sequencing was performed with immunoSEQ multiplex PCR; in TCRdb, only in-frame clones are kept and a portion is missing. Of about 51,000 clones in the sample, over 75% were seen once. These receptors have no known antigen. The sequences come from PBMCs, collected from a glioma patient whose treatment included an IDH1 peptide vaccine. These receptors were obtained from a woman in her forties with glioma. The CDR3 runs from the conserved cysteine through the conserved F or W. D genes are given only for firm matches. Some rows mark clone size as missing; the rest say once, few, many or name a class of expanded clone.

V gene: TRBV5-4; J gene: TRBJ2-6; clone size: few; D gene: NA; CDR3 protein: CAGGGDQGANVLTF; CDR3 DNA: TGTGCCGGGGGGGGCGATCAAGGGGCCAACGTCCTGACTTTC
V gene: TRBV5-5; J gene: TRBJ1-1; clone size: NA; D gene: NA; CDR3 protein: CASSWTTGHTEAFF; CDR3 DNA: TGTGCCAGCAGCTGGACGACGGGCCACACTGAAGCTTTCTTT
V gene: TRBV6-5; J gene: TRBJ1-5; clone size: NA; D gene: TRBD1; CDR3 protein: CASSGQGGGQPQHF; CDR3 DNA: TGTGCCAGCAGTGGACAGGGTGGAGGTCAGCCCCAGCATTTT
V gene: TRBV5-1; J gene: TRBJ2-5; clone size: once; D gene: NA; CDR3 protein: CASRLVSGGGETQYF; CDR3 DNA: TGCGCCAGCAGACTAGTTAGCGGAGGGGGAGAGACCCAGTACTTC
V gene: TRBV5-8; J gene: TRBJ2-3; clone size: NA; D gene: NA; CDR3 protein: CASSLVSRATPDTQYF; CDR3 DNA: TGTGCCAGCAGCTTGGTTAGCAGGGCGACGCCAGATACGCAGTATTTT
V gene: TRBV19; J gene: TRBJ1-1; clone size: few; D gene: TRBD1; CDR3 protein: CASSANRGNTEAFF; CDR3 DNA: TGTGCCAGTAGTGCCAACAGGGGAAACACTGAAGCTTTCTTT
V gene: TRBV4-3; J gene: TRBJ1-4; clone size: NA; D gene: TRBD1; CDR3 protein: CASSPQGPGEKLFF; CDR3 DNA: TGCGCCAGCAGCCCACAGGGGCCTGGTGAAAAACTGTTTTTT
V gene: TRBV4-1; J gene: TRBJ1-4; clone size: few; D gene: NA; CDR3 protein: CASSQGPVNEKLFF; CDR3 DNA: TGCGCCAGCAGCCAAGGGCCAGTCAACGAAAAACTGTTTTTT
V gene: TRBV13; J gene: TRBJ2-7; clone size: NA; D gene: NA; CDR3 protein: CASSSLDHAYEQYF; CDR3 DNA: TGTGCCAGCAGCTCCCTGGACCACGCCTACGAGCAGTACTTC
V gene: TRBV4-3; J gene: TRBJ1-2; clone size: few; D gene: TRBD1; CDR3 protein: CASSQTGINGYTF; CDR3 DNA: TGCGCCAGCAGCCAGACAGGGATTAATGGCTACACCTTC
V gene: TRBV5-1; J gene: TRBJ2-1; clone size: once; D gene: TRBD1; CDR3 protein: CASSSRQGVYNEQFF; CDR3 DNA: TGCGCCAGCAGCTCGCGACAGGGGGTCTACAATGAGCAGTTCTTC
V gene: TRBV10-3; J gene: TRBJ2-6; clone size: NA; D gene: NA; CDR3 protein: CAIGGMGGSGANVLTF; CDR3 DNA: TGTGCCATCGGGGGGATGGGGGGATCTGGGGCCAACGTCCTGACTTTC
V gene: TRBV11-2; J gene: TRBJ2-2; clone size: NA; D gene: NA; CDR3 protein: CASAGVATGELFF; CDR3 DNA: TGTGCCAGCGCCGGGGTGGCCACCGGGGAGCTGTTTTTT
V gene: TRBV7-3; J gene: TRBJ2-1; clone size: few; D gene: TRBD1; CDR3 protein: CASSQDRGSYNEQFF; CDR3 DNA: TGTGCCAGCAGCCAGGACAGGGGGTCCTACAATGAGCAGTTCTTC
V gene: TRBV7-8; J gene: TRBJ2-1; clone size: NA; D gene: TRBD1; CDR3 protein: CASSLGTGFYNEQFF; CDR3 DNA: TGTGCCAGCAGCTTAGGGACAGGGTTCTACAATGAGCAGTTCTTC
V gene: TRBV6-5; J gene: TRBJ2-7; clone size: NA; D gene: TRBD1; CDR3 protein: CASSLDRVFYEQYF; CDR3 DNA: TGTGCCAGCAGTCTGGACAGGGTTTTCTACGAGCAGTACTTC
V gene: TRBV5-1; J gene: TRBJ1-6; clone size: NA; D gene: TRBD1; CDR3 protein: CASSRDSANSPLHF; CDR3 DNA: TGCGCCAGCAGCCGGGACAGCGCTAATTCACCCCTCCACTTT
V gene: TRBV6-1; J gene: TRBJ1-2; clone size: once; D gene: TRBD1; CDR3 protein: CASSEDRREYYGYTF; CDR3 DNA: TGTGCCAGCAGTGAGGACAGGCGAGAATACTATGGCTACACCTTC
V gene: TRBV7-6; J gene: TRBJ1-1; clone size: few; D gene: TRBD1; CDR3 protein: CASSTGYRGNTEAFF; CDR3 DNA: TGTGCCAGCAGCACAGGGTACAGGGGGAACACTGAAGCTTTCTTT
V gene: TRBV15; J gene: TRBJ2-3; clone size: NA; D gene: TRBD2; CDR3 protein: CATSIPGLAGGRGDTQYF; CDR3 DNA: TGTGCCACCAGCATCCCGGGACTAGCGGGGGGGCGGGGAGATACGCAGTATTTT
V gene: TRBV2; J gene: TRBJ2-5; clone size: NA; D gene: NA; CDR3 protein: CASSWDLQETQYF; CDR3 DNA: TGTGCCAGCAGTTGGGACTTACAAGAGACCCAGTACTTC
V gene: TRBV6-5; J gene: TRBJ2-3; clone size: NA; D gene: NA; CDR3 protein: CASSYAAGTDTQYF; CDR3 DNA: TGTGCCAGCAGTTACGCCGCCGGCACAGATACGCAGTATTTT
V gene: TRBV9; J gene: TRBJ1-1; clone size: NA; D gene: TRBD1; CDR3 protein: CASSAGTGVGTEAFF; CDR3 DNA: TGTGCCAGCAGCGCGGGGACAGGGGTTGGCACTGAAGCTTTCTTT
V gene: TRBV9; J gene: TRBJ2-2; clone size: once; D gene: NA; CDR3 protein: CASSSNSGELFF; CDR3 DNA: TGTGCCAGCAGCTCGAACTCCGGGGAGCTGTTTTTT
V gene: TRBV6-5; J gene: TRBJ1-4; clone size: NA; D gene: NA; CDR3 protein: CASRGHGANEKLFF; CDR3 DNA: TGTGCCAGCAGAGGTCACGGGGCTAATGAAAAACTGTTTTTT
V gene: TRBV4-3; J gene: TRBJ1-4; clone size: once; D gene: NA; CDR3 protein: CASSPSGGSSYNEKLFF; CDR3 DNA: TGCGCCAGCAGCCCTTCGGGTGGGAGTAGTTATAATGAAAAACTGTTTTTT
V gene: TRBV5-4; J gene: TRBJ2-3; clone size: NA; D gene: NA; CDR3 protein: CASSGIITDTQYF; CDR3 DNA: TGTGCCAGCAGCGGGATCATCACAGATACGCAGTATTTT
V gene: TRBV9; J gene: TRBJ2-7; clone size: NA; D gene: NA; CDR3 protein: CASSDRQGLVDEQYF; CDR3 DNA: TGTGCCAGCAGCGACCGACAGGGACTTGTAGACGAGCAGTACTTC
V gene: TRBV30; J gene: TRBJ1-5; clone size: NA; D gene: NA; CDR3 protein: CAWRASGGGQPQHF; CDR3 DNA: TGTGCCTGGAGGGCTTCCGGTGGAGGTCAGCCCCAGCATTTT
V gene: TRBV6-6; J gene: TRBJ2-1; clone size: NA; D gene: NA; CDR3 protein: CASSYTGIAEQFF; CDR3 DNA: TGTGCCAGCAGTTACACAGGGATAGCAGAGCAGTTCTTC
V gene: TRBV2; J gene: TRBJ2-1; clone size: NA; D gene: TRBD1; CDR3 protein: CASTPDRVNNEQFF; CDR3 DNA: TGTGCCAGCACCCCGGACAGGGTAAACAATGAGCAGTTCTTC
V gene: TRBV2; J gene: TRBJ1-6; clone size: NA; D gene: NA; CDR3 protein: CASSEGGQATSPLHF; CDR3 DNA: TGTGCCAGCAGTGAAGGTGGTCAGGCAACCTCACCCCTCCACTTT
V gene: TRBV9; J gene: TRBJ1-1; clone size: NA; D gene: TRBD1; CDR3 protein: CASSVVSPDRGATEAFF; CDR3 DNA: TGTGCCAGCAGCGTAGTATCCCCCGACAGGGGAGCCACTGAAGCTTTCTTT
V gene: TRBV14; J gene: TRBJ1-6; clone size: NA; D gene: NA; CDR3 protein: CASSQVQAGSPLHF; CDR3 DNA: TGTGCCAGCAGCCAAGTGCAGGCGGGTTCACCCCTCCACTTT
V gene: TRBV30; J gene: TRBJ2-3; clone size: NA; D gene: NA; CDR3 protein: CAWSNTDTQYF; CDR3 DNA: TGTGCCTGGAGTAACACAGATACGCAGTATTTT
V gene: TRBV2; J gene: TRBJ1-5; clone size: NA; D gene: NA; CDR3 protein: CASSGRGGGGQPQHF; CDR3 DNA: TGTGCCAGCAGTGGCCGGGGGGGCGGAGGACAGCCCCAGCATTTT
V gene: TRBV5-4; J gene: TRBJ2-7; clone size: few; D gene: TRBD1; CDR3 protein: CASSPRGGLYEQYF; CDR3 DNA: TGTGCCAGCAGCCCCCGAGGGGGCCTCTACGAGCAGTACTTC
V gene: TRBV28; J gene: TRBJ2-5; clone size: NA; D gene: NA; CDR3 protein: CASRGKSVGETQYF; CDR3 DNA: TGTGCCAGCAGAGGCAAAAGCGTTGGGGAGACCCAGTACTTC
V gene: TRBV5-6; J gene: TRBJ2-1; clone size: NA; D gene: NA; CDR3 protein: CASSLVGGSSYNEQFF; CDR3 DNA: TGTGCCAGCAGCTTGGTTGGAGGGAGCTCCTACAATGAGCAGTTCTTC
V gene: TRBV5-6; J gene: TRBJ1-3; clone size: few; D gene: TRBD1; CDR3 protein: CASSLEQGQRGNTIYF; CDR3 DNA: TGTGCCAGCAGCCTAGAACAGGGGCAGCGGGGAAACACCATATATTTT
V gene: TRBV9; J gene: TRBJ2-7; clone size: NA; D gene: NA; CDR3 protein: CASSPPSPSYEQYF; CDR3 DNA: TGTGCCAGCAGCCCCCCCTCGCCGTCCTACGAGCAGTACTTC
V gene: TRBV9; J gene: TRBJ1-6; clone size: NA; D gene: TRBD1; CDR3 protein: CASRTGQVNSPLHF; CDR3 DNA: TGTGCCAGCAGAACCGGACAGGTTAATTCACCCCTCCACTTT